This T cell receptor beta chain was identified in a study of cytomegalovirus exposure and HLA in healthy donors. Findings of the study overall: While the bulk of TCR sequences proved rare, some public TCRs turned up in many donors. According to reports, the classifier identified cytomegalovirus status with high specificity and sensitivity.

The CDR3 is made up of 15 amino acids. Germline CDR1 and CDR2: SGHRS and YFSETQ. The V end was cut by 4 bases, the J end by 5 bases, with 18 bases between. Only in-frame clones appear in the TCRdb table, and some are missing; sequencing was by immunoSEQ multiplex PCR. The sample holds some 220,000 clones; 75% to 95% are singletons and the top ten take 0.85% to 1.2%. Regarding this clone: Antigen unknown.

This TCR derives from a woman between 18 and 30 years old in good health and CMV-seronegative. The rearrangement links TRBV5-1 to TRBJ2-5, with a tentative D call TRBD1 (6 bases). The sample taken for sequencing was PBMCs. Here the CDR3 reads CASSPGATGMETQYF. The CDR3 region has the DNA TGCGCCAGCAGCCCAGGGGCCACAGGGATGGAGACCCAGTACTTC.